This passage covers 16 T cell receptor beta chains from one sample sequenced in a study of blood T cells in healthy people across ages. Alongside a J-beta primer mix, a sample-barcoded 5' primer served in a second PCR lasting about 7 to 12 cycles. TCRdb independently ran MiXCR on the 5' RACE reads; one entry per CDR3 protein. The repertoire consists of hundreds of thousands of distinct CDR3 sequences, with 58% occurring once and the leading ten covering about 20%. What was sequenced was blood. Source of these receptors: a man aged 25-45 years in good health.

CDR3 residues: CASSQEISDSIQYF. The CDR3 nucleotides are TGTGCCAGCAGCCAAGAGATTTCAGACAGCATTCAGTACTTC. The genes are TRBV3-1 and TRBJ2-7; D possibly corresponds to TRBD1 (5 bases). The DNA end is a closer match to TRBJ2-4, so the J assignment may be wrong. The CDR3 is 14 residues long. CDR1 LGHDT and CDR2 YNNKEL come from the germline V gene (reference sequence).

The chain recombines TRBV7-2 with TRBJ1-2, with D possibly TRBD1 on 5 matching bases. The CDR3 has 14 residues. Germline CDR1 reads SGHTA; CDR2 reads FQGNSA. The V gene lost 5 bases and the J gene lost 4 bases, with 14 bases spanning the gap. The CDR3 sequence is CASSPDSTSYGYTF. The DNA of the CDR3 is TGTGCCAGCAGCCCAGACAGTACTAGCTATGGCTACACCTTC.

The chain employs TRBV6-6 and TRBJ2-7; 7 nucleotides align to TRBD2. From germline, CDR1 is MNHNY and CDR2 SVGAGI (reference sequence). Unmatched junction bases numbered 7, after V lost 5 bases and J lost 6 bases. This CDR3 has 13 residues. CDR3 residues: CASSSGTFSEQYF. The CDR3 DNA sequence: TGTGCCAGCAGTAGCGGGACGTTTAGCGAGCAGTACTTC.

The chain joins TRBV7-2 to TRBJ1-2; D gene unclear. V lost 7 bases to trimming and J lost 4 bases, with 16 bases between them. CDR1 SGHTA and CDR2 FQGNSA come from the germline V gene. This CDR3 has 14 amino acids. The CDR3 coding sequence is TGTGCCAGCACCCTCTCGAGGGCGCCCTATGGCTACACCTTC. As protein: CASTLSRAPYGYTF.

This chain joins TRBV30 and TRBJ2-3, with unresolved D. V was clipped by 4 bases and J by 9 bases, with 20 bases between them. Germline CDR1 is GTSNPN and CDR2 is SVGIG (reference sequence). The length of the CDR3 is 14 residues. The CDR3 region has the DNA TGTGCCTGGACCACCCAGTCACAAGCGAGGACGCAGTATTTT. It translates to CAWTTQSQARTQYF.

V usage is TRBV12-3 or TRBV12-4 and J usage is TRBJ2-7; the D gene is possibly TRBD1 (5 bases). The CDR3 consists of 12 residues. V lost 1 base and J 6 bases, leaving 7 bases between the germline ends. CDR3 DNA sequence: TGTGCCAGCAGTTTAGGGACATCCGAGCAGTACTTC. Translating it yields CASSLGTSEQYF.

This chain links TRBV30 with TRBJ1-3, with D tentatively TRBD1 (6 bases). The germline CDR1 and CDR2 sequences are GTSNPN and SVGIG (reference sequence). CDR3 length: 14 amino acids. With 3 bases removed from V and 4 bases from J, the gap between germline ends came to 13 bases. CDR3 sequence: CAWRKQGYGNTIYF. The CDR3, as DNA: TGTGCCTGGAGAAAACAGGGTTACGGAAACACCATATATTTT.

This chain links TRBV5-1 with TRBJ2-3; 7 bases fit TRBD2. The trim removed 5 bases at V and 2 bases at J, leaving 8 bases unmatched. The CDR3 covers 15 residues. Germline-derived CDR1 and CDR2 are SGHRS and YFSETQ. The CDR3 loop reads CASRPGTINTDTQYF. The CDR3 DNA sequence: TGCGCCAGCAGACCCGGGACTATTAACACAGATACGCAGTATTTT.

This clonotype was recorded only once. This chain joins TRBV4-3 and TRBJ2-3; perhaps D is TRBD1 or TRBD2 (6 bases each). Trimming left V 0 bases short and J 1 base short, with 20 bases between. Germline CDR1 LGHNA, CDR2 YSLEER. CDR3 length: 19 residues. CDR3 residues: CASSQENYYGGLGTDTQYF. DNA for the CDR3: TGCGCCAGCAGCCAAGAAAATTACTACGGGGGCCTCGGCACAGATACGCAGTATTTT.

The gene calls are TRBV20-1 and TRBJ2-1; 11 bases are shared with TRBD2. With V trimmed by 6 bases and J by 8 bases, 15 bases remained unmatched. CDR3 length: 16 amino acids. Germline V lookup: CDR1 DFQATT, CDR2 SNEGSKA (reference sequence). CDR3 coding DNA: TGCAGTGCCGCTTTTTTTACTAGCGGGAGATTGCATGAGCAGTTCTTC. As protein: CSAAFFTSGRLHEQFF.

A few counts support this clonotype. The chain joins TRBV7-2 to TRBJ1-4, with 8 bases identical to TRBD1. Trimming cost V 5 bases and J 0 bases; bases outside gene matches: 5. The germline CDR1 and CDR2 sequences are SGHTA and FQGNSA. The CDR3 covers 16 residues. The DNA for the CDR3 is TGTGCCAGCAGCAAGACAGGGGCCGCAACTAATGAAAAACTGTTTTTT. Its protein product is CASSKTGAATNEKLFF.

At least ten counts were recorded for this clonotype. The chain links TRBV24-1 to TRBJ1-2; D gene ambiguous. Per the germline V gene, CDR1 is KGHDR and CDR2 is SFDVKD. Trimming stripped 6 bases from V and 8 bases from J, with 15 bases between. CDR3 length: 13 amino acids. CDR3 region: CATSPRGFGGYTF. CDR3 in DNA: TGTGCCACCAGTCCCCGTGGGTTTGGCGGCTACACCTTC.

The chain carries TRBV6-1 and TRBJ2-7; D unresolved. Germline lookup yields CDR1 MNHNS and CDR2 SASEGT. The CDR3 has 13 residues. V lost 10 bases and J lost 5, with 18 bases in between. CDR3 protein: CAIIGQPGDEQYF. The CDR3 coding sequence is TGTGCCATCATAGGGCAGCCAGGCGACGAGCAGTACTTC.

This clonotype was found a few times. This chain joins TRBV12-3 or TRBV12-4 and TRBJ2-7; TRBD1 is a possible D gene (6 bases). Judging by the DNA end, TRBJ2-5 fits better; the J call may be wrong. The CDR3 sequence is 13 residues long. This CDR3 reads CASRPQGEVTQYF. CDR3 nucleotides: TGTGCCAGCAGACCACAGGGCGAAGTGACCCAGTACTTC.

This chain connects TRBV20-1 to TRBJ2-4, with 9 bases that match TRBD2. Germline V gene data show CDR1 as DFQATT and CDR2 as SNEGSKA (reference sequence). The junction had 8 bases not matched to a gene; V was cut back by 2 bases and J by 6 bases. The CDR3 totals 15 residues. Here the CDR3 reads CSARSSSGARNIQYF. The CDR3, as DNA: TGCAGTGCTAGATCTTCTAGCGGGGCACGAAACATTCAGTACTTC.

This clonotype was picked up a small number of times. The chain has TRBV6-6 and TRBJ1-5, with no clear D. The CDR3 is 14 residues long. Per the germline V gene, CDR1 is MNHNY and CDR2 is SVGAGI (reference sequence). The germline V and J ends were trimmed by 0 bases and 2 bases, with 5 bases remaining between them. DNA of the CDR3: TGTGCCAGCAGTTACTCCTTTGGCAATCAGCCCCAGCATTTT. As protein: CASSYSFGNQPQHF.